Below are 3 T cell receptor beta chains sequenced from a single sample in a study of CD8 T cells in Susac syndrome. Random hexamers were used to reverse transcribe an amount of about 0.45 to 1 ug RNA. Each CDR3 protein is one row after TCRdb ran MiXCR on the immunoSEQ multiplex PCR reads. The data show about 100,000 distinct CDR3 sequences, approximately 95% seen once. The sample was CD8+ T cells from PBMCs. Receptors originate from a human donor with Susac syndrome.

This clonotype was counted a single time. The V gene is TRBV21-1, the J gene TRBJ1-4; TRBD1, as called in the table, went unchecked against the DNA. TRBV21-1 is noted as a pseudogene. The CDR3 extends over 17 amino acids. The CDR3 DNA follows: TGTGCCAGCAGCAAATGCCCGGCACCGACAGGCCGAGAAAAACTGTTTTTT. Translating gives CASSKCPAPTGREKLFF.

The rearrangement links TRBV6-1 to TRBJ2-7; 9 bases line up with TRBD1. V shed 6 bases, J shed 3 bases, and the junction held 15 bases outside the gene matches. The V gene's germline CDR1 is MNHNS and CDR2 SASEGT. This CDR3 contains 17 residues. Here the CDR3 reads CASRTSHSGQGLYEQYF. For the CDR3, the DNA is TGTGCCAGCAGAACCTCACACTCGGGACAGGGCCTCTACGAGCAGTACTTC.

The genes are TRBV3-1 and TRBJ2-2, with D possibly called TRBD1 or TRBD2 (5 bases each). Germline V gene data show CDR1 as LGHDT and CDR2 as YNNKEL (reference sequence). V was clipped by 3 bases and J by 3 bases, with 14 bases between them. CDR3 length: 16 amino acids. The CDR3 DNA reads as TGTGCCAGCAGCCAGGGACCCCCTACATACACCGGGGAGCTGTTTTTT. It specifies CASSQGPPTYTGELFF.